This is a list of T cell receptor beta chains from one sample in a study of blood T cell repertoires in COVID-19. The method was immunoSEQ multiplex PCR; TCRdb's version includes in-frame clones alone and lacks a portion of them. The sample has tens of thousands of clones; around nine tenths are singletons. The sequenced material came from peripheral blood. These receptor sequences come from a man between 65 and 80 years old with acute or convalescent COVID-19. Both conserved end residues are part of each CDR3. The D gene is left open where the match is weak.

d_call j_call v_call cdr3_nt cdr3_aa
TRBD1 TRBJ2-1 TRBV5-5 TGTGCCAGCAGCCCAGGGGACAGTTATACCAATGAGCAGTTCTTC CASSPGDSYTNEQFF
NA TRBJ2-3 TRBV6-4 TGTGCCAGCAGGAGGGAGACGGATAGCACAGATACGCAGTATTTT CASRRETDSTDTQYF
NA TRBJ2-1 TRBV7-9 TGTGCCAGCAGACTTACAGAGTTCAATGAGCAGTTCTTC CASRLTEFNEQFF
TRBD2 TRBJ2-4 TRBV6-5 TGTGCCAGCACCTCAGCGGGGGAACCCAAAAACATTCAGTACTTC CASTSAGEPKNIQYF
TRBD1 TRBJ2-1 TRBV3-1/TRBV3-2 TGTGCCAGCAGCCAGAATAGGACAGGGTCTTACGGTGAGCAGTTCTTC CASSQNRTGSYGEQFF
TRBD1 TRBJ1-1 TRBV19 TGTGCCAGTTCCGCCCGAAACAGGGGGCGGACTGAAGCTTTCTTT CASSARNRGRTEAFF
NA TRBJ2-2 TRBV11-3 TGTGCCAGCAGTCGGGCCGGGGAGCTGTTTTTT CASSRAGELFF
TRBD1 TRBJ1-2 TRBV7-9 TGTGCCAGCAGCTTAGCGTGGACAGGGGGCTACACCTTC CASSLAWTGGYTF
NA TRBJ2-7 TRBV6-5 TGTGCCAGCAGGCGACAGGCAACGAGCTCCTACGAGCAGTACTTC CASRRQATSSYEQYF
TRBD2 TRBJ2-2 TRBV11-2 TGTGCCAGCAGCTTAAAAAGCGGGAGGACGACCGGGGAGCTGTTTTTT CASSLKSGRTTGELFF
TRBD1 TRBJ1-5 TRBV27 TGTGCCAGCAGTTTATCGGCAGGGGGGAGCAATCAGCCCCAGCATTTT CASSLSAGGSNQPQHF
TRBD1 TRBJ1-5 TRBV7-2 TGTGCCAGCAGCCAACAGGGGGATAGCAATCAGCCCCAGCATTTT CASSQQGDSNQPQHF
NA TRBJ1-2 TRBV6-1 TGTGCCAGCAGTGAAGGAGAGGGAGGAGGTGGCTACACCTTC CASSEGEGGGGYTF